The 19 T cell receptor beta chains below were found in one sample sequenced in a study of T cells in Graves' hyperthyroidism and ophthalmopathy. Amplified regions were TCR beta CDR3 sequences from RNA transcripts. Carried out on the TCR CDR3, a first-round RT-PCR used the HTBI primer set. TCRdb processed the multiplex PCR reads anew with MiXCR; each CDR3 protein has one entry. The sample includes around 500,000 distinct CDR3 sequences, around an eighth of them seen just once. Specimen: blood. Receptors originate from a woman between 18 and 29 years old with Graves' hyperthyroidism.

The genes are TRBV5-1 and TRBJ2-2; 10 bases agree with TRBD2. Germline assignment: CDR1 SGHRS and CDR2 YFSETQ. The ends lost 1 base at V and 1 base at J; junction bases unmatched: 1. The CDR3 consists of 16 residues. CDR3 sequence: CASSLTSGMNTGELFF. DNA for the CDR3: TGCGCCAGCAGCTTGACTAGCGGGATGAACACCGGGGAGCTGTTTTTT.

This chain links TRBV20-1 with TRBJ1-1; perhaps TRBD1 as D (5 bases). CDR3 length equals 14 residues. CDR1 and CDR2 from the germline V gene are DFQATT and SNEGSKA (reference sequence). The V end lost 6 bases, the J end lost 0 bases, and 14 bases lay between the germline ends. In DNA form, the CDR3 reads TGCAGTGCCAAGGGACGGAGGCTGAACACTGAAGCTTTCTTT. Amino acid sequence: CSAKGRRLNTEAFF.

In this sample, this clonotype turned up many times. J is TRBJ2-5 and V is TRBV12-3 or TRBV12-4, with no clear D. CDR3 length equals 11 residues. The ends were cut back, 5 bases at V and 2 bases at J, with 3 bases in the middle. The CDR3 region is CASSVQETQYF. CDR3 sequence (DNA): TGTGCCAGCAGTGTACAAGAGACCCAGTACTTC.

At least ten counts were recorded for this clonotype. The chain carries TRBV29-1 and TRBJ2-7; maybe TRBD2 (5 bases). The CDR3 is 11 amino acids. With 4 bases removed from V and 6 bases from J, the gap between germline ends came to 10 bases. Germline values: CDR1 SQVTM, CDR2 ANQGSEA. This chain's CDR3 is CSVAEGIEQYV. In DNA form, the CDR3 reads TGCAGCGTTGCTGAGGGTATCGAGCAGTACGTC.

Details on this clonotype: A clone one base away is much larger, so this may be a read error. The chain uses TRBV5-1 and TRBJ2-3, with TRBD2 identical over 10 bases. The CDR3 is made up of 15 amino acids. V lost 0 bases to trimming and J lost 5 bases; unmatched junction nucleotides: 3. Germline lookup yields CDR1 SGHRS and CDR2 YFSETQ. This CDR3 is CASSLGGTSEDTQYF. CDR3 nucleotides: TGCGCCAGCAGCTTGGGGGGGACTAGCGAAGATACGCAGTATTTT.

In this sample, this clonotype turned up a few times. The CDR3 loop reads CASSIGTGFEAFF. The CDR3, as DNA: TGTGCCAGTAGTATCGGGACAGGATTTGAGGCTTTCTTT. V usage is TRBV19 and J usage is TRBJ1-1, with TRBD1 matching 8 bases. This CDR3 is built from 13 residues. Trimming cost V 3 bases and J 11 bases; bases outside gene matches: 8. Germline assignment: CDR1 LNHDA and CDR2 SQIVND (reference sequence).

This clonotype was detected many times. The V call is TRBV29-1, the J call TRBJ1-2, with 8 bases that match TRBD1. With V trimmed by 7 bases and J by 8 bases, 9 bases remained unmatched. The CDR3 is 12 residues long. Germline V lookup: CDR1 SQVTM, CDR2 ANQGSEA. The CDR3 is CSARIGDRGYTF. As DNA, the CDR3 is TGCAGCGCCCGGATCGGGGACAGGGGCTACACCTTC.

V gene TRBV18 combines with J gene TRBJ1-6, with 12 bases matching TRBD1. Germline values: CDR1 KGHSH, CDR2 LQKENI. The CDR3 loop spans 15 amino acids. The J segment lost 9 bases and the V segment lost 0 bases, leaving 0 bases of the junction unmatched. The CDR3: CASSPPGQGASPLHF. Here the CDR3 DNA reads TGTGCCAGCTCACCACCGGGACAGGGGGCTTCACCCCTCCACTTT.

This clonotype was seen ten or more times. The rearrangement joins TRBV29-1 to TRBJ2-7; maybe TRBD1 (6 bases). Germline CDR1 SQVTM, CDR2 ANQGSEA. V lost 4 bases to trimming and J lost 0 bases, with 10 bases between them. This CDR3 is 13 amino acids long. In nucleotides, the CDR3 is TGCAGCGTTGCCAGGGGCCTCTCCTACGAGCAGTACTTC. Residues: CSVARGLSYEQYF.

This clonotype was seen at least ten times. The rearrangement uses TRBV27 and TRBJ2-2; D unresolved. CDR3 size: 13 residues. Germline assignment: CDR1 MNHEY and CDR2 SMNVEV (reference sequence). Trimming left V 9 bases short and J 6 bases short, with 14 bases between. DNA of the CDR3: TGTGCCAGTAATACCCAGAGGTCCGGGGAGCTGTTTTTT. Translated: CASNTQRSGELFF.

The chain carries TRBV7-9 and TRBJ2-2; unclear D gene. The V end lost 3 bases, the J end lost 0 bases, and 11 bases lay between the germline ends. The CDR3 sequence is 16 residues long. Germline assignment: CDR1 SEHNR and CDR2 FQNEAQ (reference sequence). The CDR3 nucleotides are TGTGCCAGCAGCTTGAGGCAGCGCTCGAACACCGGGGAGCTGTTTTTT. This codes for CASSLRQRSNTGELFF.

This clonotype was seen many times. The CDR3 protein is CASRVMPVMNTEAFF. DNA for the CDR3: TGTGCCAGCCGGGTAATGCCGGTGATGAACACTGAAGCTTTCTTT. The genes are TRBV6-1 and TRBJ1-1; D gene unclear. Trimming pared 8 bases from V and 0 bases from J, leaving 16 bases between. Germline V gene data show CDR1 as MNHNS and CDR2 as SASEGT. The CDR3 has 15 residues.

This clonotype was seen many times. This chain connects TRBV11-1 to TRBJ2-5, with 7 bases that match TRBD1. Germline-derived CDR1 and CDR2 are SGHAT and FQDESV (reference sequence). V gave up 6 bases and J gave up 3 bases; unmatched junction bases: 4. The CDR3 loop spans 13 amino acids. The CDR3 region has the DNA TGTGCCAGCAGGGATACAGGGGAAGAGACCCAGTACTTC. Translating it yields CASRDTGEETQYF.

This chain connects TRBV9 to TRBJ2-3; possibly TRBD1 or TRBD2 for D (5 bases each). V lost 0 bases and J lost 1, with 12 bases in between. The CDR3 sequence is 16 residues long. Germline CDR1 is SGDLS and CDR2 is YYNGEE. CDR3 protein: CASSVAGSGGTDTQYF. The CDR3 coding sequence is TGTGCCAGCAGCGTAGCAGGGAGTGGGGGCACAGATACGCAGTATTTT. Complete variable domain (other parts from reference TRBV9 and TRBJ2-3): DSGVTQTPKHLITATGQRVTLRCSPRSGDLSVYWYQQSLDQGLQFLIQYYNGEERAKGNILERFSAQQFPDLHSELNLSSLELGDSALYFCASSVAGSGGTDTQYFGPGTRLTVL.

This clonotype was seen a handful of times. CDR3 in amino acids: CASSPPGGESKNIQYF. The CDR3 DNA reads TGTGCCAGCAGCCCTCCCGGGGGCGAGTCCAAAAACATTCAGTACTTC. J is TRBJ2-4 and V is TRBV7-8; D may match TRBD1 or TRBD2 (6 bases each). The CDR3 runs to 16 residues. V gave up 5 bases and J gave up 2 bases, with 16 bases separating them. CDR1 SGHVS and CDR2 FQNEAQ come from the germline V gene.

This clonotype was seen more than once but under ten times. The CDR3 loop reads CASSTGNSNQPQHF. CDR3 bases: TGTGCATCAAGTACGGGGAACAGCAATCAGCCCCAGCATTTT. This rearrangement joins TRBV27 to TRBJ1-5; D uncertain. The CDR3 spans 14 residues. Germline V gene sequence: CDR1 MNHEY, CDR2 SMNVEV (reference sequence).

Concerning this clonotype: A much bigger clone sits one base away, suggesting this may be a read error. The chain recombines TRBV15 with TRBJ2-5, with D maybe TRBD2 (5 bases). The DNA end lines up better with TRBJ2-1; the J call may be wrong. From germline, CDR1 is LNHNV and CDR2 YYDKDF (reference sequence). CDR3 length: 16 residues. This chain's CDR3 is CATSRVGGESRETQFF. CDR3 sequence (DNA): TGTGCCACCAGCAGAGTTGGTGGGGAGAGTCGAGAGACCCAGTTCTTC.

The chain employs TRBV2 and TRBJ1-5, with TRBD1 matching over 8 bases. Germline-derived CDR1 and CDR2 are SNHLY and FYNNEI. The CDR3 runs to 14 residues. Trimming removed 5 bases from V and 7 bases from J; junction bases left unmatched: 7. The CDR3 spells CASSLQGARQPQHF. Here the CDR3 DNA reads TGTGCCAGCAGTCTTCAGGGGGCGAGGCAGCCCCAGCATTTT.

This clonotype was picked up many times. The chain combines TRBV12-5 with TRBJ2-7; no clear D. Trimming removed 3 bases at V and 3 bases at J, with 6 bases between. Germline values: CDR1 LGHNT, CDR2 FRNRAP. The CDR3 covers 12 residues. CDR3 bases: TGTGCTAGTGGTTTCGGGCACTACGAGCAGTACGTC. The encoded protein is CASGFGHYEQYV.